The sample holds a few counts of the clone carrying this T cell receptor beta chain. Its antigen remains unidentified. Germline CDR1 is GTSNPN and CDR2 is SVGIG (reference sequence). The V gene lost 2 bases and the J gene lost 7 bases, with 12 bases spanning the gap. There are 13 residues in the CDR3. Measured with immunoSEQ multiplex PCR; TCRdb has only the in-frame clones, and not every one. The repertoire holds approximately 70,000 clones, with about 83% as singletons. The data belong to a study of OX40 agonist ivuxolimab in advanced cancers. Study conclusions and caveats: Researchers did not establish what antigens the expanded peripheral T cells target.

The TCR comes from an adult with an advanced solid tumor such as melanoma, head and neck, liver or kidney cancer. The source material was CD4+ or CD8+ T cells sorted from blood, sampled in a trial of the OX40 agonist ivuxolimab. This sequence joins TRBV30 and TRBJ1-5, with a tentative D call TRBD1 (5 bases). The CDR3 is CAWSSVGGQPQHF. For the CDR3, the DNA is TGTGCCTGGAGTTCCGTGGGGGGGCAGCCCCAGCATTTT.